This T cell receptor beta chain was profiled in a study of T cells in Graves' hyperthyroidism and ophthalmopathy. Diagnosis of hyperthyroidism was new in patients aged 18 to 65, and its duration was under 2 months. The CDR3 length is 11 residues. V was cut by 3 bases and J by 6 bases, with 3 bases left in between. Germline V gives CDR1 MDHEN, CDR2 SYDVKM. Ten or more counts support this clonotype. The TCR beta CDR3 regions underwent amplification using RNA transcripts as the source. HTBI primers drove first-round RT-PCR of the TCR CDR3. One entry per CDR3 protein, called by TCRdb with MiXCR from the multiplex PCR reads. The sample consists of about 400,000 distinct CDR3 sequences, 15% to 18% of them appearing once.

The chain employs TRBV28 and TRBJ1-5; D is uncertain. The TCR sequence derives from a woman aged 18-29 years with Graves' hyperthyroidism. Sequencing used blood. CDR3 sequence (DNA): TGTGCCAGCAGTTTCGCTCAGCCCCAGCATTTT. This gives the protein CASSFAQPQHF.